This TCR beta chain derives from a study of post-analysis software for immune sequencing data. Study-level information: Recorded disease courses covered relapsing-remitting, secondary progressive and progressive-relapsing multiple sclerosis. Some patients had no subtype annotation. Points from the study as a whole: Controls' normalized Chao1 diversity significantly exceeded that of multiple sclerosis patients. In patients, TRBV5-6, TRBV5-1 and TRBV20-1 belonged to five or six TRBV segments found more frequently than in controls.

Sequencing libraries made from TCR beta cDNA carried unique molecular identifiers. When about 0.95 to 10 million T cells were used, they gave a few hundred thousand cDNA molecules. Using its own MiXCR run on the PCR reads, TCRdb lists one record per CDR3 protein. The sample lists 450,000 or so distinct CDR3 sequences, under 55% occurring once. Remarks on this clonotype: What it binds is unknown.

V was clipped by 4 bases and J by 0 bases, with 10 bases between them. Germline lookup yields CDR1 LGHDT and CDR2 YNNKEL (reference sequence). The CDR3 loop spans 14 amino acids. The material sequenced was blood. V and J are TRBV3-1 and TRBJ2-7; D possibly corresponds to TRBD1 (5 bases). The TCR was taken from a girl under 18 with multiple sclerosis. DNA of the CDR3: TGTGCCAGCAGCCTGCAGGGTCTCTCCTACGAGCAGTACTTC. This gives the protein CASSLQGLSYEQYF.